This TCR beta chain was observed in a study of radiation and T cells in renal cell carcinoma. Overall study findings and caveats: Baseline intratumoral clonotype presence is unknown without pretreatment biopsies. In blood, top tumor clones expanded by 2 weeks, shrinking by 4.

Time point in this sample: baseline pretreatment blood. Treatment defined: 15 Gy SBRT to primary tumor, nephrectomy 4 weeks later. This CDR3 is built from 14 residues. The ends were cut back, 0 bases at V and 0 bases at J, with 6 bases in the middle. Germline V gene lookup returns CDR1 LNHNV and CDR2 YYDKDF (reference sequence). The repertoire was sequenced with immunoSEQ multiplex PCR; TCRdb's copy has only in-frame clones and lacks some. The sample consists of roughly 120,000 clones, roughly 85% of them appearing once. This clone was found a few times. Its antigen is not known. The sequenced sample was blood, obtained from a patient whose treatment included radiotherapy and nephrectomy. This chain links TRBV15 with TRBJ2-7, with D tentatively TRBD2 (5 bases). The clonotype originates from a woman aged 55 to 70 with renal cell carcinoma. The CDR3 DNA reads TGTGCCACCAGCAGAGATCGGGGCTCCTACGAGCAGTACTTC. This translates into CATSRDRGSYEQYF.